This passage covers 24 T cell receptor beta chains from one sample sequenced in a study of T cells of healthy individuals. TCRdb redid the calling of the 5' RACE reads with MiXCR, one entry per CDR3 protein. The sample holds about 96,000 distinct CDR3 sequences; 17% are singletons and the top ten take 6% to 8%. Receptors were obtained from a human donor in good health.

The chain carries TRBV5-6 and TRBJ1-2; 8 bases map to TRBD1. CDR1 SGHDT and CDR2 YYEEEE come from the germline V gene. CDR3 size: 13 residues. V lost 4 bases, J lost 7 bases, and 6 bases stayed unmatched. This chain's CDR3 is CASSRDRGGGYTF. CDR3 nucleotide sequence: TGTGCCAGCAGCCGTGACAGGGGAGGTGGCTACACCTTC.

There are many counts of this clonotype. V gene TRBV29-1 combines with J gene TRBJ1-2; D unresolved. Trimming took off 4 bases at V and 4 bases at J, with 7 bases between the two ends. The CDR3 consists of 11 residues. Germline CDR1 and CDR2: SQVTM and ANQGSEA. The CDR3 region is CSVGDPYGYTF. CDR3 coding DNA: TGCAGCGTTGGGGATCCCTATGGCTACACCTTC.

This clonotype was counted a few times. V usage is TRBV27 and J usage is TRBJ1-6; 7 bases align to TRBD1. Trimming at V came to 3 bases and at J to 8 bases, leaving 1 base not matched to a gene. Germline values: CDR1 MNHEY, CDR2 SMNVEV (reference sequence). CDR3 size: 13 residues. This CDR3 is CASSFTGDSPLHF. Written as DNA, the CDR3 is TGTGCCAGCAGTTTTACAGGGGATTCACCCCTCCACTTT.

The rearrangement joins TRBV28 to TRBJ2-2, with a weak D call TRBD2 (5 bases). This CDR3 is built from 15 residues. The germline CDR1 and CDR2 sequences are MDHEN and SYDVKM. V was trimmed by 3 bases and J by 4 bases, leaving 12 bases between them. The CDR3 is CASSFLEGVTGELFF. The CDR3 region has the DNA TGTGCCAGCAGTTTTCTAGAGGGAGTCACCGGGGAGCTGTTTTTT.

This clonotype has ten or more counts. CDR3 sequence: CSASHSQRKNNEQFF. The CDR3 DNA reads TGCAGTGCTAGTCATTCCCAGCGGAAGAACAATGAGCAGTTCTTC. The rearrangement joins TRBV20-1 to TRBJ2-1; perhaps TRBD2 as D (5 bases). V lost 3 bases and J 5 bases, leaving 17 bases between the germline ends. Germline loops: CDR1 DFQATT, CDR2 SNEGSKA (reference sequence). The CDR3 has 15 amino acids.

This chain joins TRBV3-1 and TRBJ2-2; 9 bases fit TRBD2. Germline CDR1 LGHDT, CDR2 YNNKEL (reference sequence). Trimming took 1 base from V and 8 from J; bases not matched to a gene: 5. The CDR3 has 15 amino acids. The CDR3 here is CASSQGLAGKGELFF. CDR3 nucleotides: TGTGCCAGCAGCCAAGGGCTAGCGGGAAAGGGGGAGCTGTTTTTT.

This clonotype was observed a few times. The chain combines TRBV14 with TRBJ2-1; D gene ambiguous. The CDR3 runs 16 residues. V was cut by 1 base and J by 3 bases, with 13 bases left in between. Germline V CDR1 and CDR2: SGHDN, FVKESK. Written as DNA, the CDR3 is TGTGCCAGCAGCCAAGCGGCTAGTTTTTTCTACAATGAGCAGTTCTTC. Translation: CASSQAASFFYNEQFF.

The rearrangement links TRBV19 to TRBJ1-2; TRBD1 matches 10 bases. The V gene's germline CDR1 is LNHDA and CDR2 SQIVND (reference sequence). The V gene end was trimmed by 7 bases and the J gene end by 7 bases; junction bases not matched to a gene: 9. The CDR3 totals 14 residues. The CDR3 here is CASTRDRGHGGYTF. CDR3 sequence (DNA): TGTGCCAGTACTCGGGACAGGGGCCACGGTGGCTACACCTTC. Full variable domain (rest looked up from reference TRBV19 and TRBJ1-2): DGGITQSPKYLFRKEGQNVTLSCEQNLNHDAMYWYRQDPGQGLRLIYYSQIVNDFQKGDIAEGYSVSREKKESFPLTVTSAQKNPTAFYLCASTRDRGHGGYTFGSGTRLTVV.

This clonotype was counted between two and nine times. Here the CDR3 DNA reads TGCGCCAGCAGCAAGGACAGGGCAGGCATTCAGTACTTC. It specifies CASSKDRAGIQYF. The chain couples TRBV4-3 to TRBJ2-4; 8 nucleotides line up with TRBD1. CDR1 and CDR2 (germline): LGHNA, YSLEER. This CDR3 has 13 residues. The V and J ends lost 5 bases and 9 bases, in that order; junction bases with no gene match: 6.

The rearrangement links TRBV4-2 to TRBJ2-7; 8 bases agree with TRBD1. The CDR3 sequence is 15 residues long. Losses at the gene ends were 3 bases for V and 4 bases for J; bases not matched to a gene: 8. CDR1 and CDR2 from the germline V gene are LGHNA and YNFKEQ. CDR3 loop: CASSHQTGEPYEQYF. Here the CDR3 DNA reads TGTGCCAGCAGCCACCAGACAGGGGAACCTTACGAGCAGTACTTC.

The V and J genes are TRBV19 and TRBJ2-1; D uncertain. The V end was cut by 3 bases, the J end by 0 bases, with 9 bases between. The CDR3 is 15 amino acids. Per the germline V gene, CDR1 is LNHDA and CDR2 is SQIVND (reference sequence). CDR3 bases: TGTGCCAGTAGTATTAACGCCAACTCCTACAATGAGCAGTTCTTC. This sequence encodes CASSINANSYNEQFF.

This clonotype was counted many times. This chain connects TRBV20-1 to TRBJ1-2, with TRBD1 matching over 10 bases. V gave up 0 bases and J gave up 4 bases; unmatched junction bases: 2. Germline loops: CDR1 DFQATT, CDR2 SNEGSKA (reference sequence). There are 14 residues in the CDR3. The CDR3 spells CSARETGGIYGYTF. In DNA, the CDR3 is TGCAGTGCTAGAGAGACAGGGGGCATCTATGGCTACACCTTC.

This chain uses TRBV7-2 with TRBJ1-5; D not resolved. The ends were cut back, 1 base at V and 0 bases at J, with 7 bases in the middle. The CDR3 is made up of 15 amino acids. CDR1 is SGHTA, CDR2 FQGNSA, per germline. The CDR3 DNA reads TGTGCCAGCAGCTTAGTGGTTTATAGCAATCAGCCCCAGCATTTT. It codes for CASSLVVYSNQPQHF.

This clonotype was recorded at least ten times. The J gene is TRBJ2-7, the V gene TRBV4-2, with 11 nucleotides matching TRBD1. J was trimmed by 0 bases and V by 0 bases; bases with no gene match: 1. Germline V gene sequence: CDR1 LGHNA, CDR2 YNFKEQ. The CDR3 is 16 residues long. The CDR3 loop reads CASSQDGTGGSYEQYF. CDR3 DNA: TGTGCCAGCAGCCAAGATGGGACAGGGGGCTCCTACGAGCAGTACTTC.

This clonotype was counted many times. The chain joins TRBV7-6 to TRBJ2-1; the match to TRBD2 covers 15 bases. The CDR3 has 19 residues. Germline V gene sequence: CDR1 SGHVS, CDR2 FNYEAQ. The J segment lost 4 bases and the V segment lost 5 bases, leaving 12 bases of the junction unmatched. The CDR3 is CASSPRGGTSGGKYNEQFF. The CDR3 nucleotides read TGTGCCAGCAGCCCACGGGGGGGGACTAGCGGGGGGAAGTACAATGAGCAGTTCTTC.

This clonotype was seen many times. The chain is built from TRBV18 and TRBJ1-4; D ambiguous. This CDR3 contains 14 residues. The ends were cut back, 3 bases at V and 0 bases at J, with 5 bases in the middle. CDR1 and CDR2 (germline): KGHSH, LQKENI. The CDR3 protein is CASSPSTTNEKLFF. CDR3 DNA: TGTGCCAGCTCACCTTCGACAACTAATGAAAAACTGTTTTTT.

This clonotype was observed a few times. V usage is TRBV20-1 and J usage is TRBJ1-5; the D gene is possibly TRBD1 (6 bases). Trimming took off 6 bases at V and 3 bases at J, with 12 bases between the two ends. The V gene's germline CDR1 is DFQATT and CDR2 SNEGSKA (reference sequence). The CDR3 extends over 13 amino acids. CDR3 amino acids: CSAPGQLNQPQHF. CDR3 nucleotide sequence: TGCAGTGCACCTGGACAGCTCAATCAGCCCCAGCATTTT.

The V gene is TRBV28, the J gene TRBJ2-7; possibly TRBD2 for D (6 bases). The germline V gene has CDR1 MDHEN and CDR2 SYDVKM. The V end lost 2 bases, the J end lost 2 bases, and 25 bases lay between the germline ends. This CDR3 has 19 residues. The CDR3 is CASSLEFSFGRDFTYEQYF. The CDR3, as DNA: TGTGCCAGCAGTTTAGAATTTTCCTTCGGACGGGACTTTACCTACGAGCAGTACTTC.

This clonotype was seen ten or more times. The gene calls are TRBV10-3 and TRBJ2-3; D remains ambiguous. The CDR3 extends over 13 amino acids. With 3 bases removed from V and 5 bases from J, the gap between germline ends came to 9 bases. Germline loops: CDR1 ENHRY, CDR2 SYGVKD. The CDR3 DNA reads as TGTGCCATCAGTGACCGGGCCAAAGATACGCAGTATTTT. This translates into CAISDRAKDTQYF.

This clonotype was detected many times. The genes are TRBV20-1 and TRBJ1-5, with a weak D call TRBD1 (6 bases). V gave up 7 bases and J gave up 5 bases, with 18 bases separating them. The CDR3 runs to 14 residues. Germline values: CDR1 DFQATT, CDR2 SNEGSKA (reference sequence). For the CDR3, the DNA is TGCAGTGTCCAAGGGGGGAGGGAACATCAGCCCCAGCATTTT. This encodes CSVQGGREHQPQHF.

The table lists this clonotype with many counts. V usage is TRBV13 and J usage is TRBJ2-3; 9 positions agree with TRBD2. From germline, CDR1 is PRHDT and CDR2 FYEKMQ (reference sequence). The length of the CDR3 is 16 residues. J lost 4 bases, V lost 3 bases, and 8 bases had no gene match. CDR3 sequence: CASSLGTSWGADTQYF. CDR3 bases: TGTGCCAGCAGCTTGGGGACTAGCTGGGGGGCAGATACGCAGTATTTT. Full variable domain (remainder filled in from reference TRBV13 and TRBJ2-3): AAGVIQSPRHLIKEKRETATLKCYPIPRHDTVYWYQQGPGQDPQFLISFYEKMQSDKGSIPDRFSAQQFSDYHSELNMSSLELGDSALYFCASSLGTSWGADTQYFGPGTRLTVL.

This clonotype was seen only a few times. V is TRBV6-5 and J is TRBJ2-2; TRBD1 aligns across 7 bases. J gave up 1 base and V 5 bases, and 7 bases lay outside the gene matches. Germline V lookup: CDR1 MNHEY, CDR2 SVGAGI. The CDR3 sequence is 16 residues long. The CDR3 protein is CASSPRDRVNTGELFF. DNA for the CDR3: TGTGCCAGCAGTCCTAGGGACAGAGTGAACACCGGGGAGCTGTTTTTT.

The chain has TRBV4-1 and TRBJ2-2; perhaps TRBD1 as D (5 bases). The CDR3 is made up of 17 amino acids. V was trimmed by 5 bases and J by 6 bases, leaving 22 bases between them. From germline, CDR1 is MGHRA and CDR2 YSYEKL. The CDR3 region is CASSYRPGRSNSGELFF. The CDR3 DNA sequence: TGCGCCAGCAGCTATCGTCCAGGGCGGAGTAATTCCGGGGAGCTGTTTTTT.

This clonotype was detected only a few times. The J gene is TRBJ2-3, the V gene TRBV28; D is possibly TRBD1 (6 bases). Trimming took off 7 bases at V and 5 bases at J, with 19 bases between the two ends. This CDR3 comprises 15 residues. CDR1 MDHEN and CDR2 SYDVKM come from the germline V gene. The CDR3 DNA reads TGTGCCAGCACGCTATTCAGACAGGCCCAAGATACGCAGTATTTT. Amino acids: CASTLFRQAQDTQYF.